Listed here is a single T cell receptor (beta chain). Antigen specificity is unknown. The data belong to a study of T-cell reconstitution after alpha-beta-depleted transplantation in children. Library preparation (for TCRbeta) was performed with unique molecular identifiers. TCRdb called the PCR reads again in MiXCR, with one record for every CDR3 protein. Among about 600,000 distinct CDR3 sequences listed, approximately 22% were seen once. The germline gives CDR1 MDHEN, CDR2 SYDVKM. With 1 base removed from V and 3 bases from J, the gap between germline ends came to 9 bases. The CDR3 totals 14 residues. Points from the study as a whole: At around two months after transplant, the alpha-beta T cells were reportedly derived from several hundred expanded clones that came from non-depleted graft cells. The study traced high day-60 TCRbeta diversity in some patients to surviving recipient T cells and thymic progenitors.

The sequence derives from a boy in the first two years of life who had a stem cell transplant for acute myeloid leukemia, so the T cells may come from the graft donor. Sample: PBMCs, mostly from graft donor cells, taken 360 days after TCRalphabeta/CD19-depleted stem cell transplant. The V and J genes are TRBV28 and TRBJ1-1; D possibly corresponds to TRBD1 (6 bases). CDR3 sequence: CASSLLGGYTEAFF. In DNA form, the CDR3 reads TGTGCCAGCAGTTTATTAGGGGGGTACACTGAAGCTTTCTTT. Supplemented by reference TRBV28 and TRBJ1-1, the full variable domain reads DVKVTQSSRYLVKRTGEKVFLECVQDMDHENMFWYRQDPGLGLRLIYFSYDVKMKEKGDIPEGYSVSREKKERFSLILESASTNQTSMYLCASSLLGGYTEAFFGQGTRLTVV.